A selection of T cell receptor beta chains follows, all from one sample in a study of blood T cell repertoires in COVID-19. Method: immunoSEQ multiplex PCR; TCRdb's copy keeps in-frame clones and lacks some. The profile covers more than 150,000 clones, with about nine tenths appearing a single time and approximately 2% taken by the ten largest. Material for sequencing was PBMCs or T cells enriched from blood (not recorded which). Receptors originate from a woman under 40 who had recovered from COVID-19. The CDR3 runs from the conserved cysteine through the conserved F or W. The D gene is left open where the match is weak. Rows give clone size only sometimes, using once, few, many, or a class for an expanded clone.

TRBD1 TRBJ1-1 - TRBV18 TGTGCCAGCTCACAAACCATAACAGGGGGCAACACTGAAGCTTTCTTT CASSQTITGGNTEAFF
- TRBJ2-3 once TRBV6-5 TGTGCCAGCATCGACGGGAAAACAGATACGCAGTATTTT CASIDGKTDTQYF
- TRBJ1-2 - TRBV27 TGTGCCAGCAGCCTACAAGGGGAGGGGCTGGACTATGGCTACACCTTC CASSLQGEGLDYGYTF
TRBD1 TRBJ1-2 - TRBV3-1/TRBV3-2 TGTGCCAGCAGCCAAGGTGGAGGGGGCGACGGCTACACCTTC CASSQGGGGDGYTF
- TRBJ1-2 - TRBV4-3 TGCGCCAGCAGCCAAGATCGGTTTGGCTACACCTTC CASSQDRFGYTF
TRBD2 TRBJ2-3 - TRBV24-1 TGTGCCACCCGAGGAGCGGGGGAGGATACGCAGTATTTT CATRGAGEDTQYF
TRBD1 TRBJ1-1 - TRBV6-5 TGTGCCAGCAGAACCGGGACAGCACTTTACGACGAAGCTTTCTTT CASRTGTALYDEAFF
TRBD1 TRBJ1-2 - TRBV30 TGTGCCTGGAGTTTGACAGGGGTTGGCTACACCTTC CAWSLTGVGYTF
- TRBJ2-1 - TRBV20-1 TGCAGTTCCAGGCCTGACAATGAGCAGTTCTTC CSSRPDNEQFF
- TRBJ2-2 - TRBV13 TGTGCCAGCAGCTCAAAGTTCGGCACCGGGGAGCTGTTTTTT CASSSKFGTGELFF
- TRBJ2-7 once TRBV18 TGTGCCAGCTCACCGGGGGGAGGGGGTGCCTACGAGCAGTACTTC CASSPGGGGAYEQYF